This T cell receptor beta chain was identified during a study of OX40 agonist ivuxolimab in advanced cancers. The study's findings and limits: The investigators did not determine what antigen specificity the expanded peripheral T cells had.

Sequenced by immunoSEQ multiplex PCR; TCRdb stores in-frame clones only, minus some. The table lists 65,000 to 80,000 clones, 82% of them singletons, with approximately 6.7% in the top ten. Details on this clone: Its matching antigen is unknown.

CDR3 length: 12 residues. Germline V gene data show CDR1 as MNHNY and CDR2 as SVGAGI (reference sequence). V lost 3 bases, J lost 5 bases, and 7 bases lay in between. This receptor was taken from an adult with an advanced solid tumor such as melanoma, head and neck, liver or kidney cancer. The input for sequencing was CD4+ or CD8+ T cells sorted from blood, taken in a trial of the OX40 agonist ivuxolimab. The chain carries TRBV6-6 and TRBJ1-1; D remains ambiguous. CDR3: CASSYGDTEAFF. As DNA, the CDR3 is TGTGCCAGCAGTTATGGGGATACTGAAGCTTTCTTT.